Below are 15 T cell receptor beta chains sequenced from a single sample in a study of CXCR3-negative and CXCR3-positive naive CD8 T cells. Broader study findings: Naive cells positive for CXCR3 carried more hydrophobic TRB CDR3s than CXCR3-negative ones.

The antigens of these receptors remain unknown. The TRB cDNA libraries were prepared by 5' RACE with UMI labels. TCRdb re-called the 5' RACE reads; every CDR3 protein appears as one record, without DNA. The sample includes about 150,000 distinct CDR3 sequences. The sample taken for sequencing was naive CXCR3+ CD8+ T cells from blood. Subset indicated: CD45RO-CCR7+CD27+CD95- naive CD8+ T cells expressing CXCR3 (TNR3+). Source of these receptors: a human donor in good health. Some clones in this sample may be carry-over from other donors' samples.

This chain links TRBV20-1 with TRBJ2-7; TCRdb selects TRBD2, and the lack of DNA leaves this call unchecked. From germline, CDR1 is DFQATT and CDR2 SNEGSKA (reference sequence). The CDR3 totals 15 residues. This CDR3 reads CSANSAGGPINEQYF.

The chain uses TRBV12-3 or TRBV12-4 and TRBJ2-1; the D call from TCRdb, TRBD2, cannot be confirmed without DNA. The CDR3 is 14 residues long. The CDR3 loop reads CASSLTGLANEQFF.

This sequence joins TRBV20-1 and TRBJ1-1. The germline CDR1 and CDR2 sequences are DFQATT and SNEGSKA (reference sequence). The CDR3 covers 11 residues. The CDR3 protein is CSAKQNTEAFF.

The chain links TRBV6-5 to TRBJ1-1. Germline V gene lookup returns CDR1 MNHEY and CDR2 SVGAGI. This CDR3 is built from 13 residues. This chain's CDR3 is CASSRRVETEAFF.

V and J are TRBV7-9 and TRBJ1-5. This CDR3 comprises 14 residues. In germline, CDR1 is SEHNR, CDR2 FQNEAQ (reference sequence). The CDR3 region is CASSLEGSNQPQHF.

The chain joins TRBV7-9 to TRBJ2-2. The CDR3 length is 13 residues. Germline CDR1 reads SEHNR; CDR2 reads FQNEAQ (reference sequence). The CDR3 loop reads CASRLKYSGELFF.

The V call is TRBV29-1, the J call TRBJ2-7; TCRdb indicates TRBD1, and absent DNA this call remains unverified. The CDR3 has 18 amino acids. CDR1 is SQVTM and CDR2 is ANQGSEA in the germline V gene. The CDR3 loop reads CSVGSAAGQVGHSYEQYF.

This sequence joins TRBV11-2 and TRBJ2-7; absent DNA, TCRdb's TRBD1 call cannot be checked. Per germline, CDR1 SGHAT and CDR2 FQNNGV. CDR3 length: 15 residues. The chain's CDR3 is CASSLVNRAEDERYF.

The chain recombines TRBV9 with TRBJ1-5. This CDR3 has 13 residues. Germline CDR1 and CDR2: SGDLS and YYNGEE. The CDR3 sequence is CASSVGSHQPQHF.

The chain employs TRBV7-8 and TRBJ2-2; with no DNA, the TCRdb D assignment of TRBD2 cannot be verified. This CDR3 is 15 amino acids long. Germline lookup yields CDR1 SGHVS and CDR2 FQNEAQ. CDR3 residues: CASSLLAGVTGELFF.

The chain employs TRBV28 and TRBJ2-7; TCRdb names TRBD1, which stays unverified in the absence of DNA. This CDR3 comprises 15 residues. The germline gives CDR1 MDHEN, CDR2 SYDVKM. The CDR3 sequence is CASSLGEWGGYEQYF.

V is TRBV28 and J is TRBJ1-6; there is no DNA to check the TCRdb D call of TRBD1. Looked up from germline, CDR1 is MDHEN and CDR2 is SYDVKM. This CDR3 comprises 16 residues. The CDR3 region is CASSLLRTGDNSPLHF.

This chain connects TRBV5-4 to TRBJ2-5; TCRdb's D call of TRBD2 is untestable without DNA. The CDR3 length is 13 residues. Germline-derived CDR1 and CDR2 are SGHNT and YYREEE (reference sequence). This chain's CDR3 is CASSPRSPETQYF.

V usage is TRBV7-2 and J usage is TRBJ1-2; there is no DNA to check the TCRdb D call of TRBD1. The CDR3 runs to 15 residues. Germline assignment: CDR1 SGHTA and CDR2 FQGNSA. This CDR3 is CASSLVGQGAYGYTF.

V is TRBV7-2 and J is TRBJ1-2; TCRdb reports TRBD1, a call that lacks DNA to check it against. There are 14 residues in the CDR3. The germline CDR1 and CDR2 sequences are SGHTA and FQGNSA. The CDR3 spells CASSSGQGFPRNTF.